At least ten counts were recorded for the clone carrying this TCR beta chain. The antigen remains unidentified. This CDR3 region has 16 residues. The V gene's germline CDR1 is LGHNA and CDR2 YSLEER. Trimming took 0 bases from V and 9 from J; bases not matched to a gene: 6. Each CDR3 protein gets one entry after TCRdb re-called the 5' RACE reads with MiXCR. The sample lists 230,000 or so distinct CDR3 sequences; around 3.5% were seen once. The source of the sample is a study of T cells after yellow fever vaccination. Study observations and caveats: When the response was secondary, it was weaker but reached its peak faster, day 5 versus 15. Abundant clonotypes from the bulk population could get into FACS-sorted repertoires as contaminants.

Sequencing was performed on PBMCs, taken 15 days after the yellow fever booster vaccination. The rearrangement joins TRBV4-3 to TRBJ2-4; 12 nucleotides align to TRBD2. The TCR sequence derives from a man younger than 30 who received the YFV17D yellow fever vaccine. The CDR3 DNA reads TGCGCCAGCAGCCAAGATCGGGCTAGCGGGAGGGTCATTCAGTACTTC. Translated, it gives CASSQDRASGRVIQYF.